This entry is about one T cell receptor (beta chain). The assay was immunoSEQ multiplex PCR, and TCRdb's table has in-frame clones only and misses some. The sample yields about 38,000 clones, about 89% seen once. V was pared by 2 bases and J by 1 base, with 9 bases between. The CDR3 runs to 15 residues. Germline V gene lookup returns CDR1 MNHEY and CDR2 SVGAGI. The data stem from a study of T cell changes during pregnancy in multiple sclerosis. The gene calls are TRBV6-5 and TRBJ1-3, with D possibly TRBD1 on 5 matching bases. The sequence came from a female donor in good health, enrolled as a control in a pregnancy study. Specimen: CD4+ T cells from peripheral blood mononuclear cells, collected in the third trimester of pregnancy. CDR3 region: CASSYGPGSGNTIYF. CDR3 DNA sequence: TGTGCCAGCAGTTACGGGCCAGGGTCTGGAAACACCATATATTTT.